A selection of T cell receptor beta chains follows, all from one sample in a study of regulatory T cells in long-lasting Graves disease. MiXCR, applied by TCRdb to the multiplex PCR reads, yields one record per CDR3 protein. The table lists 400,000 to 550,000 distinct CDR3 sequences, around 17% of them singletons, with about 25% in the top ten. These sequences were also reported in another study, on T cells in Graves' hyperthyroidism and ophthalmopathy.

The sequenced sample was peripheral blood mononuclear cells (PBMCs), obtained at new diagnosis, from a patient treated with antithyroid drugs. Source of these receptors: a woman aged 18-35 years with Graves disease. The CDR3 runs from the conserved cysteine through the conserved F or W. Fields, in order: D gene, V gene, CDR3 protein. D genes are given only for firm matches.

D gene: -; V gene: TRBV4-3; CDR3 protein: CASSQDLVGGSSEAFF
D gene: -; V gene: TRBV19; CDR3 protein: CASRLTRELFF
D gene: TRBD1; V gene: TRBV10-1; CDR3 protein: CASSEWTGTNTEAFF
D gene: -; V gene: TRBV3-1; CDR3 protein: CASSRTQMTEAFF
D gene: TRBD1; V gene: TRBV28; CDR3 protein: CASSLLGQGGYTDTQYF
D gene: TRBD1; V gene: TRBV7-9; CDR3 protein: CASTWTGDIQYF
D gene: TRBD1; V gene: TRBV9; CDR3 protein: CASSDGQGSQPQHF
D gene: TRBD1; V gene: TRBV3-1; CDR3 protein: CASSFRGAYTEAFF
D gene: TRBD2; V gene: TRBV20-1; CDR3 protein: CSARDQASGNGEQYF
D gene: -; V gene: TRBV29-1; CDR3 protein: CSVIGTKSSYEQYF
D gene: TRBD1; V gene: TRBV27; CDR3 protein: CASSPGQGFPYGYTF
D gene: TRBD2; V gene: TRBV5-1; CDR3 protein: CASSSGQLAGVSNEQFF
D gene: TRBD2; V gene: TRBV12-3/TRBV12-4; CDR3 protein: CASKLAGGLPGELFF
D gene: TRBD2; V gene: TRBV27; CDR3 protein: CASSIQAGGLEQYF
D gene: -; V gene: TRBV20-1; CDR3 protein: CSARPRGGELFF
D gene: -; V gene: TRBV4-2; CDR3 protein: CASSLPRQNEAFF
D gene: TRBD1; V gene: TRBV5-5; CDR3 protein: CASSLWDRGDTQYF
D gene: TRBD2; V gene: TRBV28; CDR3 protein: CASSLKPGLAKITGELFF
D gene: -; V gene: TRBV20-1; CDR3 protein: CSADQADTQYF
D gene: TRBD2; V gene: TRBV12-3/TRBV12-4; CDR3 protein: CASRGLGLADNEQFF
D gene: -; V gene: TRBV20-1; CDR3 protein: CSATRTQNEKLFF
D gene: TRBD2; V gene: TRBV6-1; CDR3 protein: CASSNPGLASHTQYF
D gene: -; V gene: TRBV6-1; CDR3 protein: CASSEVGPNTGELFF
D gene: -; V gene: TRBV19; CDR3 protein: CASKIPYTGELFF
D gene: -; V gene: TRBV5-1; CDR3 protein: CASSLASGGDTQYF
D gene: TRBD2; V gene: TRBV18; CDR3 protein: CASSPRSSSGNRNEQFF
D gene: TRBD1; V gene: TRBV6-5; CDR3 protein: CASSFGTDNEQFF
D gene: TRBD1; V gene: TRBV29-1; CDR3 protein: CSAGTGGNEQYF
D gene: -; V gene: TRBV28; CDR3 protein: CASSSPGVTGELFF
D gene: TRBD1; V gene: TRBV12-3/TRBV12-4; CDR3 protein: CASSLGGGFNYEQYF
D gene: -; V gene: TRBV19; CDR3 protein: CASSVTGQGPYYGYTF